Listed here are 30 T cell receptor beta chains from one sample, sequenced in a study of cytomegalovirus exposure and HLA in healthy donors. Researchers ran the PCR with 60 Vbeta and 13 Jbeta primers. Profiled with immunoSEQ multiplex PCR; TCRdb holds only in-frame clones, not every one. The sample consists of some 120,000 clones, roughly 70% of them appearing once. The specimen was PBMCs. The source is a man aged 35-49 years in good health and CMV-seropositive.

For the CDR3, the DNA is TGTGCCAGCAGCTTAGAGTCCGGGGGGTCCTATTTTAATTCACCCCTCCACTTT. This codes for CASSLESGGSYFNSPLHF. The chain recombines TRBV7-9 with TRBJ1-6; a weak D match, TRBD1 (5 bases). Looked up from germline, CDR1 is SEHNR and CDR2 is FQNEAQ (reference sequence). V gave up 1 base and J gave up 6 bases, with 19 bases separating them. CDR3 length: 18 residues. The full variable domain, completed using reference TRBV7-9 and TRBJ1-6, is DTGVSQNPRHKITKRGQNVTFRCDPISEHNRLYWYRQTLGQGPEFLTYFQNEAQLEKSRLLSDRFSAERPKGSFSTLEIQRTEQGDSAMYLCASSLESGGSYFNSPLHFGNGTRLTVT.

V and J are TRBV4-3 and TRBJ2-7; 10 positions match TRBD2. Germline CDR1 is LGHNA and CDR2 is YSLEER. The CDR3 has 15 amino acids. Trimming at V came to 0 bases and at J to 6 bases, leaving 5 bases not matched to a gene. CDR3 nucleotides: TGCGCCAGCAGCCAAGAGCCTAGCGGGAGTAGCGAGCAGTACTTC. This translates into CASSQEPSGSSEQYF.

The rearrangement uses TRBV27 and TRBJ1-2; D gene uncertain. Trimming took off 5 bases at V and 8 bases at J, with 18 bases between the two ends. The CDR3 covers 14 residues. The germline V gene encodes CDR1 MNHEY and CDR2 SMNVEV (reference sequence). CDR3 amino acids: CASSPLTRVWGYTF. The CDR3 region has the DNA TGTGCCAGCAGTCCCCTTACTCGGGTGTGGGGCTACACCTTC.

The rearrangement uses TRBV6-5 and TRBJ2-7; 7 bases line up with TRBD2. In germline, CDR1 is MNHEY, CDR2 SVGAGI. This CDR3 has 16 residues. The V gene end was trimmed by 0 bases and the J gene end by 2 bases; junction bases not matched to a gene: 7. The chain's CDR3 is CASSYSGGGGTYEQYF. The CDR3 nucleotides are TGTGCCAGCAGTTACTCGGGGGGGGGAGGTACCTACGAGCAGTACTTC.

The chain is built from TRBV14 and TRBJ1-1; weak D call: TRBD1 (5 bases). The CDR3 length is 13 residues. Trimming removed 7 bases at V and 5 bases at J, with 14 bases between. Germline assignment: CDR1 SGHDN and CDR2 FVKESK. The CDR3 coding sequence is TGTGCCAGCACTCAGGGTTTGAGGACTGAAGCTTTCTTT. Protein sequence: CASTQGLRTEAFF.

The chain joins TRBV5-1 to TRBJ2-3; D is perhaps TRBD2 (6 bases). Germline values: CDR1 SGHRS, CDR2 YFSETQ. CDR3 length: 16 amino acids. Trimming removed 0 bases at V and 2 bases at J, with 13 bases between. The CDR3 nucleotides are TGCGCCAGCAGCTTGGTCGGGGCGGGGACCACAGATACGCAGTATTTT. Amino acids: CASSLVGAGTTDTQYF.

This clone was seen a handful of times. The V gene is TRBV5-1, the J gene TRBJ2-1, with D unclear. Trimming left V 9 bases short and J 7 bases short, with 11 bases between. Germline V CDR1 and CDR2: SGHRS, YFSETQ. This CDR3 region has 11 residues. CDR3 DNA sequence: TGCGCCACCACCCTCCGGAATGAGCAGTTCTTC. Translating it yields CATTLRNEQFF.

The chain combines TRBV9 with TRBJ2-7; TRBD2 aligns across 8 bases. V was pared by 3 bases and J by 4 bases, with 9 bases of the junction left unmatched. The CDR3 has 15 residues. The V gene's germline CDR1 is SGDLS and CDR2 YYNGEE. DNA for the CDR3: TGTGCCAGCAGCGCCCAAAGCGGGAGTGGGTACGAGCAGTACTTC. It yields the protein CASSAQSGSGYEQYF.

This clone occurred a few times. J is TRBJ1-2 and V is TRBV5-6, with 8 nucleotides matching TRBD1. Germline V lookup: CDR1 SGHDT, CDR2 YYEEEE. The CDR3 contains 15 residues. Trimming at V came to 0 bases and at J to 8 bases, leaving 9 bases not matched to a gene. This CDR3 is CASSLEQGVGIGYTF. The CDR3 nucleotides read TGTGCCAGCAGCTTGGAACAGGGGGTCGGAATAGGCTACACCTTC.

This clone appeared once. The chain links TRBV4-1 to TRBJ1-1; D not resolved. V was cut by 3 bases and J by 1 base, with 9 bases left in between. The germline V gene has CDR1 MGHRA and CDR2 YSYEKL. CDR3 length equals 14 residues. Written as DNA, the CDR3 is TGCGCCAGCAGCCACGAACACCCGAACACTGAAGCTTTCTTT. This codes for CASSHEHPNTEAFF.

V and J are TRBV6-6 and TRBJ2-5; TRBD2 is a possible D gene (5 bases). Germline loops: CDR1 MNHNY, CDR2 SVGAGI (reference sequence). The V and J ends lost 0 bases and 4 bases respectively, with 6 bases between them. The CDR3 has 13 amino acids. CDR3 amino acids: CASSYSLAETQYF. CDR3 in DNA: TGTGCCAGCAGTTACTCGCTAGCAGAGACCCAGTACTTC.

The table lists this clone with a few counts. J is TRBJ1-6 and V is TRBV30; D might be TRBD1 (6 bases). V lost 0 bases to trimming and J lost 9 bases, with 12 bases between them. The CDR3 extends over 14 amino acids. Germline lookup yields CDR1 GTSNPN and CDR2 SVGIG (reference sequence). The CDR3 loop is CAWSVWRGGSPLHF. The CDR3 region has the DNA TGTGCCTGGAGTGTGTGGAGGGGGGGTTCACCCCTCCACTTT.

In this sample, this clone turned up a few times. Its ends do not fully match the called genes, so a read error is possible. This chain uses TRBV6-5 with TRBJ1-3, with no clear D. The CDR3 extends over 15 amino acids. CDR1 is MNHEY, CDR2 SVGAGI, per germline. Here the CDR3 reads CASSYGAIEGSTIYF. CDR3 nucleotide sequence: TGTGCCAGCAGTTACGGCGCCATCGAGGGAAGCACCATATATTTT.

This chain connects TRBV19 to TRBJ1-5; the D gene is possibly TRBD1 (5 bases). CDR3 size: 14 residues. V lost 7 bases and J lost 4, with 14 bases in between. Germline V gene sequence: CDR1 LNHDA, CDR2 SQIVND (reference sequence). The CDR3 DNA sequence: TGTGCCAGTAACCCGGACACGATGAATCAGCCCCAGCATTTT. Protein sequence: CASNPDTMNQPQHF. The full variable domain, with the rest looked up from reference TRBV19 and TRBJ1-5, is DGGITQSPKYLFRKEGQNVTLSCEQNLNHDAMYWYRQDPGQGLRLIYYSQIVNDFQKGDIAEGYSVSREKKESFPLTVTSAQKNPTAFYLCASNPDTMNQPQHFGDGTRLSIL.

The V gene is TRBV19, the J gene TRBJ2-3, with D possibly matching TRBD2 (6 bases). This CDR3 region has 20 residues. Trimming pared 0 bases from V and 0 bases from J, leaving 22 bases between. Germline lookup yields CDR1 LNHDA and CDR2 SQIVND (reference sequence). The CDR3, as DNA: TGTGCCAGTAGTATAGATGTCGGCGGGCGGGGTCTTTCTAGCACAGATACGCAGTATTTT. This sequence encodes CASSIDVGGRGLSSTDTQYF.

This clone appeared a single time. CDR3 loop: CASSYRRGLNTEAFF. The CDR3 DNA follows: TGTGCCAGCAGTTACCGGCGGGGATTGAACACTGAAGCTTTCTTT. V gene TRBV6-5 combines with J gene TRBJ1-1, with D unclear. This CDR3 spans 15 amino acids. The germline gives CDR1 MNHEY, CDR2 SVGAGI. V dropped 2 bases and J dropped 0 bases, with 10 bases sitting between them.

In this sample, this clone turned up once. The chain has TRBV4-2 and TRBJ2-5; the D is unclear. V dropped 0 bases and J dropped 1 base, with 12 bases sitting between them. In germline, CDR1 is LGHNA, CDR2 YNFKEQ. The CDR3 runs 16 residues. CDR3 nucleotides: TGTGCCAGCAGCCAAGAACAATCAGCGCTCCAAGAGACCCAGTACTTC. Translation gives CASSQEQSALQETQYF.

CDR3 DNA sequence: TGTGCCAGCAGCATCCGCCGGGACAGGGGGCTAAACGAGCAGTACTTC. This translates into CASSIRRDRGLNEQYF. The chain couples TRBV5-5 to TRBJ2-7, with 12 bases fitting TRBD1. Germline V gives CDR1 SGHKS, CDR2 YYEKEE (reference sequence). This CDR3 is built from 16 residues. Trimming removed 4 bases from V and 5 bases from J; junction bases left unmatched: 10.

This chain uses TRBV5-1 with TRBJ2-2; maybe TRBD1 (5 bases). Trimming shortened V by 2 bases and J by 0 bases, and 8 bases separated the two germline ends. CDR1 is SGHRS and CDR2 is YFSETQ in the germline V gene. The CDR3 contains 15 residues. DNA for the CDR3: TGCGCCAGCAGCTTTGACAGCCCGAACACCGGGGAGCTGTTTTTT. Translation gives CASSFDSPNTGELFF.

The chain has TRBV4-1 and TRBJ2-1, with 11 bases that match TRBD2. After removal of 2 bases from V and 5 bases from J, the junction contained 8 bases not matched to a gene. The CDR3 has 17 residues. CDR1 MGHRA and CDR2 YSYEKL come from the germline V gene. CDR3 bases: TGCGCCAGCAGCCAAACTTATAGCGGGAGGGCCCACAATGAGCAGTTCTTC. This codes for CASSQTYSGRAHNEQFF.

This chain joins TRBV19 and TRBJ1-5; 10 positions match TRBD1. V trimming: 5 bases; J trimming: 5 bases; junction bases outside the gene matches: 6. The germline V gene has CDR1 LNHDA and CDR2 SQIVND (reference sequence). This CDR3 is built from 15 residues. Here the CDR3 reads CASSSDRGGYQPQHF. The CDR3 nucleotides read TGTGCCAGTAGTTCGGACAGGGGGGGTTATCAGCCCCAGCATTTT.

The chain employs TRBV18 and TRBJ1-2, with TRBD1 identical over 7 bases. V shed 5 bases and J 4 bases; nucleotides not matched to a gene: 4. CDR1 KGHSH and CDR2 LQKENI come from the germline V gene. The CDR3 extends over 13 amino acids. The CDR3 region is CASSSDRAYGYTF. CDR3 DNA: TGTGCCAGCTCATCCGACAGGGCCTATGGCTACACCTTC.

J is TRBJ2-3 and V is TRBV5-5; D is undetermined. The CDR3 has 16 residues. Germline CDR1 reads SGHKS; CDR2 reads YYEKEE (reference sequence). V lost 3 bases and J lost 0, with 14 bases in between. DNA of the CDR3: TGTGCCAGCAGCTCTGGCCACCGCTCTAGCACAGATACGCAGTATTTT. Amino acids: CASSSGHRSSTDTQYF.

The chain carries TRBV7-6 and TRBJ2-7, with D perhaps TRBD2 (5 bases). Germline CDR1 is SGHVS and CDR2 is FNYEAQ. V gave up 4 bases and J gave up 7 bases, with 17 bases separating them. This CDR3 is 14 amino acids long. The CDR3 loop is CASSSSGPSGEQYF. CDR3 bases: TGTGCCAGCAGCTCATCGGGTCCGTCGGGGGAGCAGTACTTC.

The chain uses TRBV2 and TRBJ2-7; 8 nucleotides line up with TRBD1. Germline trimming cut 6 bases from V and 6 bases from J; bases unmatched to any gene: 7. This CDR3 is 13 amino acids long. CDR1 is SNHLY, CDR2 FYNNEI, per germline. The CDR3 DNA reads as TGTGCCAGCAGGACAGGGGTAGATGGCGAGCAGTACTTC. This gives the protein CASRTGVDGEQYF.

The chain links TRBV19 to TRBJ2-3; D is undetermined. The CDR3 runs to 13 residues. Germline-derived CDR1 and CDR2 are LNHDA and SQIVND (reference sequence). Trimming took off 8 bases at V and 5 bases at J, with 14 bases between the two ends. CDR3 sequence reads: CASSGRQVDTQYF. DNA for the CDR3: TGTGCCAGTTCTGGCAGGCAAGTAGATACGCAGTATTTT.

The CDR3 nucleotides read TGTGCCAGCAGCTTAGAGGACAGGATAGGGCTACGGGGCTATGGCTACACCTTC. It specifies CASSLEDRIGLRGYGYTF. The rearrangement joins TRBV11-2 to TRBJ1-2, with TRBD1 matching over 7 bases. Germline V gene lookup returns CDR1 SGHAT and CDR2 FQNNGV. This CDR3 spans 18 amino acids. The trim removed 0 bases at V and 4 bases at J, leaving 14 bases unmatched. The whole variable domain, remainder taken from reference TRBV11-2 and TRBJ1-2, is EAGVAQSPRYKIIEKRQSVAFWCNPISGHATLYWYQQILGQGPKLLIQFQNNGVVDDSQLPKDRFSAERLKGVDSTLKIQPAKLEDSAVYLCASSLEDRIGLRGYGYTFGSGTRLTVV.

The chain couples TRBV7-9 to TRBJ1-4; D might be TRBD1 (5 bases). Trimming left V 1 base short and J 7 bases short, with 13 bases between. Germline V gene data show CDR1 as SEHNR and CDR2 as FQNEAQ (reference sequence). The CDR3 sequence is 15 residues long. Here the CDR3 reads CASSLGVRVGEKLFF. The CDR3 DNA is TGTGCCAGCAGCTTAGGCGTCAGGGTGGGTGAAAAACTGTTTTTT.

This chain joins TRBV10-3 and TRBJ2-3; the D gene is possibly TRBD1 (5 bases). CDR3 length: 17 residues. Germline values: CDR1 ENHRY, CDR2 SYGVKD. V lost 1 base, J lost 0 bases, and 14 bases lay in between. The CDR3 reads CAISEYVETESTDTQYF. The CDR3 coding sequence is TGTGCCATCAGTGAGTACGTTGAGACAGAGAGCACAGATACGCAGTATTTT.

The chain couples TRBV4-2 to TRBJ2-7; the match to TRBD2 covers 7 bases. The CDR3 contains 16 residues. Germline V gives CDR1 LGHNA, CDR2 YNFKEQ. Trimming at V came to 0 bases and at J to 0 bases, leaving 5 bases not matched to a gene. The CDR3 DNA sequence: TGTGCCAGCAGCCAAGAGGCTAGCGGCAGCTCCTACGAGCAGTACTTC. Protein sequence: CASSQEASGSSYEQYF.